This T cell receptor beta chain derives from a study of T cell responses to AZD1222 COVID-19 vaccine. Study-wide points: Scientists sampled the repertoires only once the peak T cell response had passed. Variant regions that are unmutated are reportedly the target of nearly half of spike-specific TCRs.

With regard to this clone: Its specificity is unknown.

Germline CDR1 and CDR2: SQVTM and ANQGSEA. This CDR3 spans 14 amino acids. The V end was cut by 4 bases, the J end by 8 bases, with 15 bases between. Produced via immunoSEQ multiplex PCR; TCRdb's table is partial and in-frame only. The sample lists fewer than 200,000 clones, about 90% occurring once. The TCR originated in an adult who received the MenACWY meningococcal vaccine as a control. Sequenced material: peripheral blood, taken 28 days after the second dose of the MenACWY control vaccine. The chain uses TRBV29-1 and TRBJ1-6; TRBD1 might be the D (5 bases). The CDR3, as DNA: TGCAGCGTTGTAGTAGGGCCGGGGCATTCACCCCTCCACTTT. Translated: CSVVVGPGHSPLHF.